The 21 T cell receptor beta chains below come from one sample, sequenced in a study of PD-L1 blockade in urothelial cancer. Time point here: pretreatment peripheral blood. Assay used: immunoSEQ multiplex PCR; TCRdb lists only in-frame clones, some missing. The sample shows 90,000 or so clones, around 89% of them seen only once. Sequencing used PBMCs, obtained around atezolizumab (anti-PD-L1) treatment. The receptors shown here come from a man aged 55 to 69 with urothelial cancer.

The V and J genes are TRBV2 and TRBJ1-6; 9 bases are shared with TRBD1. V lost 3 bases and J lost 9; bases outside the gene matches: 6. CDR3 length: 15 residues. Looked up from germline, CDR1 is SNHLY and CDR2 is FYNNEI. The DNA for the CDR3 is TGTGCCAGCAGTGACTCCGGGGGACAGGGTTCACCCCTCCACTTT. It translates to CASSDSGGQGSPLHF.

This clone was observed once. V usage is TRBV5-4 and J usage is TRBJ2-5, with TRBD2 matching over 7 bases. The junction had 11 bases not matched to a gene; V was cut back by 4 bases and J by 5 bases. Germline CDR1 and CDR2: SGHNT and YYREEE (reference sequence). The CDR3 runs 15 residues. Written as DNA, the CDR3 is TGTGCCAGCAGCGGGACGGACGGGGGGTTGGAGACCCAGTACTTC. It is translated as CASSGTDGGLETQYF.

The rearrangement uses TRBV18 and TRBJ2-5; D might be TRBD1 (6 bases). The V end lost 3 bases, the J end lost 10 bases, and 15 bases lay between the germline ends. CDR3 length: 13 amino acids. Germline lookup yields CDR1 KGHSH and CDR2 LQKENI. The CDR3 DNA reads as TGTGCCAGCTCACCTAACACACAGGGCGACCAGTACTTC. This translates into CASSPNTQGDQYF.

The DNA of the CDR3 is TGTGCCATCACCAACGGACTAGCGGGGGGGCCGCATGAGCAGTTCTTC. The encoded protein is CAITNGLAGGPHEQFF. This chain connects TRBV10-3 to TRBJ2-1; the match to TRBD2 covers 15 bases. Germline trimming cut 7 bases from V and 8 bases from J; bases unmatched to any gene: 9. The CDR3 runs 16 residues. Germline lookup yields CDR1 ENHRY and CDR2 SYGVKD.

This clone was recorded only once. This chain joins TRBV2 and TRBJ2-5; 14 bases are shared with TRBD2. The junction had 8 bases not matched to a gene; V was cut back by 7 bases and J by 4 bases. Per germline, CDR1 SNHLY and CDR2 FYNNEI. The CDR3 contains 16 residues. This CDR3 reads CASNGLAGGGSETQYF. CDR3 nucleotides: TGTGCCAGCAACGGACTAGCGGGGGGAGGTTCAGAGACCCAGTACTTC.

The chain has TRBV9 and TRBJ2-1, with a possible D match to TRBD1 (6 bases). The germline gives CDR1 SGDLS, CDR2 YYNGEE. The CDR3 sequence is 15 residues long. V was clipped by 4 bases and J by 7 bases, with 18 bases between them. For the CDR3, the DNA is TGTGCCAGCAGCCAAACTCCTACAGGGAATAATGAGCAGTTCTTC. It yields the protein CASSQTPTGNNEQFF.

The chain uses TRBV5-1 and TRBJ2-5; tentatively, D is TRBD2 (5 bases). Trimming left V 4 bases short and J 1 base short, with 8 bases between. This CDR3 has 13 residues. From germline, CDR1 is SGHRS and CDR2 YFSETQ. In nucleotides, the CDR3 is TGCGCCAGCAGCCCCGAGGGCCAAGAGACCCAGTACTTC. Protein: CASSPEGQETQYF. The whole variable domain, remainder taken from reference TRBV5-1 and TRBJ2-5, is KAGVTQTPRYLIKTRGQQVTLSCSPISGHRSVSWYQQTPGQGLQFLFEYFSETQRNKGNFPGRFSGRQFSNSRSEMNVSTLELGDSALYLCASSPEGQETQYFGPGTRLLVL.

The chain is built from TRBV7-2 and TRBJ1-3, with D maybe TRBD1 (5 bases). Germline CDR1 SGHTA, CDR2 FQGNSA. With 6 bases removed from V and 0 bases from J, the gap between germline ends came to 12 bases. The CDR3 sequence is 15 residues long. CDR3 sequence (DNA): TGTGCCAGCAGGTCAGGGTTAGGCTCTGGAAACACCATATATTTT. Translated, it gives CASRSGLGSGNTIYF. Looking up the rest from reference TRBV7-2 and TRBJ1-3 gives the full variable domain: GAGVSQSPSNKVTEKGKDVELRCDPISGHTALYWYRQSLGQGLEFLIYFQGNSAPDKSGLPSDRFSAERTGGSVSTLTIQRTQQEDSAVYLCASRSGLGSGNTIYFGEGSWLTVV.

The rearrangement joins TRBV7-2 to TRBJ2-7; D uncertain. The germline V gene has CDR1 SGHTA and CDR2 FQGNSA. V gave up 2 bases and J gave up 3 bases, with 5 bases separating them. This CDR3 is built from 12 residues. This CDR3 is CASSLSFYEQYF. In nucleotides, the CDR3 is TGTGCCAGCAGCTTATCCTTCTACGAGCAGTACTTC.

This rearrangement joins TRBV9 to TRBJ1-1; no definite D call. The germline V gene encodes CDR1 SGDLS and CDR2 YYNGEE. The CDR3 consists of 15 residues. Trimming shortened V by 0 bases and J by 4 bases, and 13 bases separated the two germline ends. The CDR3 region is CASSVAPEPGTEAFF. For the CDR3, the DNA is TGTGCCAGCAGCGTAGCCCCGGAACCGGGCACTGAAGCTTTCTTT.

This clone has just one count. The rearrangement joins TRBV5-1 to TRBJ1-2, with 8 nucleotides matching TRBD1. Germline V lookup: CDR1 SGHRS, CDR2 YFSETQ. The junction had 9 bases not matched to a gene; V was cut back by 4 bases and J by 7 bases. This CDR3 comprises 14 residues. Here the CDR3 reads CASSPQGGESGYTF. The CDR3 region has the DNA TGCGCCAGCAGCCCACAGGGGGGTGAGAGTGGCTACACCTTC.

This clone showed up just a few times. This CDR3 reads CASSQEPRTPDEQYF. CDR3 DNA: TGTGCCAGCAGCCAAGAGCCGAGGACACCTGACGAGCAGTACTTC. The chain carries TRBV14 and TRBJ2-7; the D gene is possibly TRBD1 (5 bases). This CDR3 spans 15 amino acids. Trimming cost V 0 bases and J 5 bases, with 14 bases left between them. CDR1 SGHDN and CDR2 FVKESK come from the germline V gene.

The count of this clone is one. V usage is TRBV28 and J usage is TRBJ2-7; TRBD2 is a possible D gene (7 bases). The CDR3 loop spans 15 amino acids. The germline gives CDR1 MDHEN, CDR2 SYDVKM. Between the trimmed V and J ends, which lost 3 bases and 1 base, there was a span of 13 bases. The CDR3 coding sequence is TGTGCCAGCAGTTTGCTGGGGGGGCTTTCCTACGAGCAGTACTTC. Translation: CASSLLGGLSYEQYF.

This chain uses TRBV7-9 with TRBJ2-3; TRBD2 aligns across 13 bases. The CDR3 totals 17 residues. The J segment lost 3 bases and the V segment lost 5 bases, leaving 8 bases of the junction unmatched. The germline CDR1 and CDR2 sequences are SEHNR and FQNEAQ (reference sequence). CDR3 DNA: TGTGCCAGCAGCAATCGACTAGCGGGGGGTATGACAGATACGCAGTATTTT. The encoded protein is CASSNRLAGGMTDTQYF.

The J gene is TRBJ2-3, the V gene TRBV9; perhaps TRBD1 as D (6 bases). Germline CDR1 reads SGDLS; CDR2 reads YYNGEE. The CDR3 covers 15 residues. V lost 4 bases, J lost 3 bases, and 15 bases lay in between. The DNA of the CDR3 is TGTGCCAGCAGCTTTGGGACAATGGGTACAGATACGCAGTATTTT. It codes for CASSFGTMGTDTQYF.

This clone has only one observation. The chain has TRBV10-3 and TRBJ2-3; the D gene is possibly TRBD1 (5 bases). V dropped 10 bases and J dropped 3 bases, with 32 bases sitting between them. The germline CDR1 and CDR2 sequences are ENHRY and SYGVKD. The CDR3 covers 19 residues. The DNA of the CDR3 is TGTGCCACCTCGATGGAAGGGGCAGATGGTAGTGTAGGGACAGATACGCAGTATTTT. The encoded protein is CATSMEGADGSVGTDTQYF.

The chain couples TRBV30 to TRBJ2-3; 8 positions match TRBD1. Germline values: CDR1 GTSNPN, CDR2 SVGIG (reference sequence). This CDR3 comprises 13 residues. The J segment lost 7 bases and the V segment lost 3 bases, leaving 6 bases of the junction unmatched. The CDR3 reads CAWRGQAGHTQYF. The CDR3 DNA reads TGTGCCTGGAGGGGACAGGCCGGCCATACGCAGTATTTT.

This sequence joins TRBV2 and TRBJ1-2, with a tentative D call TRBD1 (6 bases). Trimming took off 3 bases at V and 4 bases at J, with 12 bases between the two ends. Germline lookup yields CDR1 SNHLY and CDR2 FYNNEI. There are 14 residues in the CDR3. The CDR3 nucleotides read TGTGCCAGCAGTGATTACACAGGGTTCTATGGCTACACCTTC. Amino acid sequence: CASSDYTGFYGYTF.

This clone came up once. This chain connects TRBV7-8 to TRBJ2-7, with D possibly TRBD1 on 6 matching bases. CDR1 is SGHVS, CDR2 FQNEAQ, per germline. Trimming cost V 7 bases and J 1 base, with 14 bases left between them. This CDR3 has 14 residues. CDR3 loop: CASIAGTRSYEQYF. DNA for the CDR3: TGTGCCAGCATCGCCGGGACAAGGTCCTACGAGCAGTACTTC.

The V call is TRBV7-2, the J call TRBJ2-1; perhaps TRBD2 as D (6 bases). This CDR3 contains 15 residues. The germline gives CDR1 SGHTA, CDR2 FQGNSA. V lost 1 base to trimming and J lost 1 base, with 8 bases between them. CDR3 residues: CASSLGAGSYNEQFF. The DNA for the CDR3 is TGTGCCAGCAGCTTAGGGGCGGGGTCCTACAATGAGCAGTTCTTC.

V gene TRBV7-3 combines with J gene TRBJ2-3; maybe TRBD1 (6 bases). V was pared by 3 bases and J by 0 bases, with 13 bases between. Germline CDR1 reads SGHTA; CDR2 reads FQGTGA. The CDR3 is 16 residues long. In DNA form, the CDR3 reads TGTGCCAGCAGCTTTTCAGGGGCTGAAAGCACAGATACGCAGTATTTT. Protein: CASSFSGAESTDTQYF.